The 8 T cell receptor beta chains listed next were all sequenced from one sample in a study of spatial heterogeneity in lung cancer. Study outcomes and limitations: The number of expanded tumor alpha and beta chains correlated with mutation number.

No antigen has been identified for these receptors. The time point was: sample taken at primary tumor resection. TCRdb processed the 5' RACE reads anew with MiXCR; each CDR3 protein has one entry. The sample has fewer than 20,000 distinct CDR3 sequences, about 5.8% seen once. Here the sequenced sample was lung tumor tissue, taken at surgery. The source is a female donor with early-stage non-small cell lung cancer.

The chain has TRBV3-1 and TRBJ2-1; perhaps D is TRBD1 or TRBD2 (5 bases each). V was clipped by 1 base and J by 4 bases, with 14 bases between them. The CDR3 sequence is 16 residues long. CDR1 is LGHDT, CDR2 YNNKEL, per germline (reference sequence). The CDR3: CASSQGRDGIYNEQFF. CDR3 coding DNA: TGTGCCAGCAGCCAAGGACGGGACGGGATATACAATGAGCAGTTCTTC.

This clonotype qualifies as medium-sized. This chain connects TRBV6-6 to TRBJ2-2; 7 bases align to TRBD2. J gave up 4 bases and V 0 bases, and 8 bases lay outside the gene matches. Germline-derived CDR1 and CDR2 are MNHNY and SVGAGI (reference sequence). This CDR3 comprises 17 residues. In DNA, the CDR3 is TGTGCCAGCAGTTACTCTTGGCGGCGGGAGCCCACCGGGGAGCTGTTTTTT. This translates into CASSYSWRREPTGELFF.

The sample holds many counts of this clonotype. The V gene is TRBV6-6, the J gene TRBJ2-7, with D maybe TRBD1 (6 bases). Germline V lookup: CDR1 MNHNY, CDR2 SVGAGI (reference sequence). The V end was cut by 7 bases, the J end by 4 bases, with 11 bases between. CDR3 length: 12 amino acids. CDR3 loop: CASTGQFYEQYF. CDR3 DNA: TGTGCCAGCACGGGACAATTTTACGAGCAGTACTTC.

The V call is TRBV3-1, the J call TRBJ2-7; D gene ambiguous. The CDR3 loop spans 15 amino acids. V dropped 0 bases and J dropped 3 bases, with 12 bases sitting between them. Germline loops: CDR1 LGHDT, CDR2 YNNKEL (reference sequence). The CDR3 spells CASSQEGQVFYEQYF. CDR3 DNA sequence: TGTGCCAGCAGCCAAGAAGGGCAGGTATTCTACGAGCAGTACTTC.

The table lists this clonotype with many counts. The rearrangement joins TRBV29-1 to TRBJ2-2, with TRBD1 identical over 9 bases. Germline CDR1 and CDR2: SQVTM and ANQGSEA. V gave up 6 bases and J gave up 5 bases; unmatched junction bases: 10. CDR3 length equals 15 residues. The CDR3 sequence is CSVRLQGALTGELFF. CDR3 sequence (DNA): TGCAGCGTCCGCCTACAGGGGGCGCTGACCGGGGAGCTGTTTTTT.

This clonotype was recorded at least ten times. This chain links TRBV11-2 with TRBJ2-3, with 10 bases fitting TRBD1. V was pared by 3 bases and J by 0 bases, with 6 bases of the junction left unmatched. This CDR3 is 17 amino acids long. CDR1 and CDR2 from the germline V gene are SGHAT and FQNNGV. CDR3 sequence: CASSLDRGGFSTDTQYF. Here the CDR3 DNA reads TGTGCCAGCAGCTTGGACAGGGGGGGGTTTAGCACAGATACGCAGTATTTT.

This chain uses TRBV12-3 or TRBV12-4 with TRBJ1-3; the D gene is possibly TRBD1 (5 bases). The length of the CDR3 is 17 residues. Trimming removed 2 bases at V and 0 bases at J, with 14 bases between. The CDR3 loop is CASSLSEGRFSGNTIYF. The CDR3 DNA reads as TGTGCCAGCAGTTTATCTGAGGGACGATTCTCTGGAAACACCATATATTTT.

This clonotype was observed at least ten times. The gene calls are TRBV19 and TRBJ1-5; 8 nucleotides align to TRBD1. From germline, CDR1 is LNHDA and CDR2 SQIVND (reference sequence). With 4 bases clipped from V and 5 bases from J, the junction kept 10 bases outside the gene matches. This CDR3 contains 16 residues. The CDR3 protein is CASSTLGQVRYQPQHF. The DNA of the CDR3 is TGTGCCAGTAGTACCCTGGGACAGGTTAGGTATCAGCCCCAGCATTTT.